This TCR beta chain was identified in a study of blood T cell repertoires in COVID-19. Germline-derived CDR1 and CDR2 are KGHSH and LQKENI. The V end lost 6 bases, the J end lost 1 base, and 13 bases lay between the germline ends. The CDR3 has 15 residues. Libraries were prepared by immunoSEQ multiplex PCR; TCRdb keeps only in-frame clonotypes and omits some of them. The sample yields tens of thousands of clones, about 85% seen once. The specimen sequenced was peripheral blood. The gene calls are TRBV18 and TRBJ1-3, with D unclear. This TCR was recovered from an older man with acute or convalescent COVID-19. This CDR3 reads CASSVAGSSGNTIYF. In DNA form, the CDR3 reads TGTGCCAGCTCCGTAGCGGGTTCATCTGGAAACACCATATATTTT.